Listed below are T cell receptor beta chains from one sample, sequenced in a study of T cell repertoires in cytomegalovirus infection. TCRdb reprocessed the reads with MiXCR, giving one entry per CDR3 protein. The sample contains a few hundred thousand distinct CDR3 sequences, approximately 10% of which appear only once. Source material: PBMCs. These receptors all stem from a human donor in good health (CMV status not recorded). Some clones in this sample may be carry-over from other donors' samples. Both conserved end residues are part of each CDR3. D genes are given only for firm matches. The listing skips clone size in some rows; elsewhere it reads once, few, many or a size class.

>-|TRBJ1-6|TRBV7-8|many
CASSLSQSGDSPLHF
TGTGCCAGCAGCTTATCCCAAAGTGGTGATTCACCCCTCCACTTT
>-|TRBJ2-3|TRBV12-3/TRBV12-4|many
CASSLSPRTQYF
TGTGCCAGCAGTTTATCCCCTCGTACGCAGTATTTT
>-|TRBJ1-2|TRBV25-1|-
CASSTSREYGYTF
TGTGCCAGCAGTACTTCCCGAGAATATGGCTACACCTTC
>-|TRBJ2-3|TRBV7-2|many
CASSLVLQASTDTQYF
TGTGCCAGCAGCTTAGTCCTACAGGCTAGCACAGATACGCAGTATTTT
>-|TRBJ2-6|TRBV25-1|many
CASRPDEGISGANVLTF
TGTGCCAGCAGACCCGACGAGGGGATCTCTGGGGCCAACGTCCTGACTTTC
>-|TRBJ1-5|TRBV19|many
CASNNQPQHF
TGTGCCAGCAATAATCAGCCCCAGCATTTT
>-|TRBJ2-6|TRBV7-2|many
CASSLTGSSGANVLTF
TGTGCCAGCAGCTTAACGGGCAGCTCTGGGGCCAACGTCCTGACTTTC
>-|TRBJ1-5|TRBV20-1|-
CSARDRDYSNQPQHF
TGCAGTGCTAGAGACAGAGATTATAGCAATCAGCCCCAGCATTTT
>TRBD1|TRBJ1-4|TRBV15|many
CATSRVPGQGATNEKLFF
TGTGCCACCAGCAGAGTCCCGGGACAGGGGGCCACTAATGAAAAACTGTTTTTT
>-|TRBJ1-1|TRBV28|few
CASRTVGNDRTEAFF
TGTGCCAGCAGGACAGTGGGGAACGATAGAACTGAAGCTTTCTTT
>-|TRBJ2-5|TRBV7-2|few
CASSLGGQYGSRAQYF
TGTGCCAGCAGCTTAGGGGGGCAATACGGGTCGCGGGCCCAGTACTTC
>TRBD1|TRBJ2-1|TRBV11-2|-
CASSLGTGTGIEQFF
TGTGCCAGCAGCCTGGGAACCGGGACAGGGATTGAGCAGTTCTTC
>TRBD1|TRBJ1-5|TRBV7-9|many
CASSPPGTDSNQPQHF
TGTGCCAGCAGCCCACCCGGGACAGATAGCAATCAGCCCCAGCATTTT
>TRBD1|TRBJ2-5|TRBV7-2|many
CASSADRGRSETQYF
TGTGCCAGCAGCGCAGACAGGGGGCGTAGTGAGACCCAGTACTTC
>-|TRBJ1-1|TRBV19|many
CASSPATTAVNTEAFF
TGTGCCAGTAGTCCTGCGACAACTGCGGTGAACACTGAAGCTTTCTTT
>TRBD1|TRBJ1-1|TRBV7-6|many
CASSDRTGNTEAFF
TGTGCCAGCAGCGATCGGACAGGGAACACTGAAGCTTTCTTT
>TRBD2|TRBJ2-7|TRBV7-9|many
CASSKTSGASSYEQYF
TGTGCCAGCAGCAAGACTAGCGGGGCCAGCTCCTACGAGCAGTACTTC
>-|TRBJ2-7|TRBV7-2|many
CASSYLGRSYEQYF
TGTGCCAGCAGCTACCTAGGAAGGTCCTACGAGCAGTACTTC
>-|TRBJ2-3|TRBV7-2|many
CASSPRGIPTDTQYF
TGTGCCAGCAGCCCCCGGGGGATACCCACAGATACGCAGTATTTT
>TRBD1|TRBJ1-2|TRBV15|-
CATSRDRGRYGYTF
TGTGCCACCAGCAGAGATAGGGGGCGTTATGGCTACACCTTC
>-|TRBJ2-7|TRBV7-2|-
CASSLTQRSYEQYF
TGTGCCAGCAGCTTAACCCAGCGCTCCTACGAGCAGTACTTC
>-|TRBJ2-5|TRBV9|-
CASSVDLRVQETQYF
TGTGCCAGCAGCGTAGATTTGCGAGTCCAAGAGACCCAGTACTTC
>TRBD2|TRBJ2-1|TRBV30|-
CAWRLAGTNEQFF
TGTGCCTGGAGGCTAGCGGGAACTAATGAGCAGTTCTTC
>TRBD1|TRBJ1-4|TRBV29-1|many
CSVRPGTGNSEKLFF
TGCAGCGTCCGTCCCGGGACAGGGAATAGTGAAAAACTGTTTTTT
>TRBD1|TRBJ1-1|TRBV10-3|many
CAISGTGGMNTEAFF
TGTGCCATCAGTGGGACAGGGGGTATGAACACTGAAGCTTTCTTT
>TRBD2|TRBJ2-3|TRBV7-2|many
CASSTGTSGGWDTQYF
TGTGCCAGCAGCACCGGGACTAGCGGGGGTTGGGATACGCAGTATTTT
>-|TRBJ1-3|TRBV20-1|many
CSARQGRVSGNTIYF
TGCAGTGCTAGACAGGGGAGGGTCTCTGGAAACACCATATATTTT
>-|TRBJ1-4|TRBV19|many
CASSIRDGNEKLFF
TGTGCCAGTAGTATCCGGGACGGTAATGAAAAACTGTTTTTT
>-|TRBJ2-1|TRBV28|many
CASSLEDPKRQFF
TGTGCCAGCAGTTTAGAGGACCCGAAACGGCAGTTCTTC
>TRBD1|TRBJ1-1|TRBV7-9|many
CASSLSGTGMRTEAFF
TGTGCCAGCAGCCTATCAGGGACAGGGATGCGCACTGAAGCTTTCTTT
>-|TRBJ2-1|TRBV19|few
CASSRRAGTATIDEQFF
TGTGCCAGTAGCCGCAGGGCGGGAACAGCTACAATTGATGAGCAGTTCTTC